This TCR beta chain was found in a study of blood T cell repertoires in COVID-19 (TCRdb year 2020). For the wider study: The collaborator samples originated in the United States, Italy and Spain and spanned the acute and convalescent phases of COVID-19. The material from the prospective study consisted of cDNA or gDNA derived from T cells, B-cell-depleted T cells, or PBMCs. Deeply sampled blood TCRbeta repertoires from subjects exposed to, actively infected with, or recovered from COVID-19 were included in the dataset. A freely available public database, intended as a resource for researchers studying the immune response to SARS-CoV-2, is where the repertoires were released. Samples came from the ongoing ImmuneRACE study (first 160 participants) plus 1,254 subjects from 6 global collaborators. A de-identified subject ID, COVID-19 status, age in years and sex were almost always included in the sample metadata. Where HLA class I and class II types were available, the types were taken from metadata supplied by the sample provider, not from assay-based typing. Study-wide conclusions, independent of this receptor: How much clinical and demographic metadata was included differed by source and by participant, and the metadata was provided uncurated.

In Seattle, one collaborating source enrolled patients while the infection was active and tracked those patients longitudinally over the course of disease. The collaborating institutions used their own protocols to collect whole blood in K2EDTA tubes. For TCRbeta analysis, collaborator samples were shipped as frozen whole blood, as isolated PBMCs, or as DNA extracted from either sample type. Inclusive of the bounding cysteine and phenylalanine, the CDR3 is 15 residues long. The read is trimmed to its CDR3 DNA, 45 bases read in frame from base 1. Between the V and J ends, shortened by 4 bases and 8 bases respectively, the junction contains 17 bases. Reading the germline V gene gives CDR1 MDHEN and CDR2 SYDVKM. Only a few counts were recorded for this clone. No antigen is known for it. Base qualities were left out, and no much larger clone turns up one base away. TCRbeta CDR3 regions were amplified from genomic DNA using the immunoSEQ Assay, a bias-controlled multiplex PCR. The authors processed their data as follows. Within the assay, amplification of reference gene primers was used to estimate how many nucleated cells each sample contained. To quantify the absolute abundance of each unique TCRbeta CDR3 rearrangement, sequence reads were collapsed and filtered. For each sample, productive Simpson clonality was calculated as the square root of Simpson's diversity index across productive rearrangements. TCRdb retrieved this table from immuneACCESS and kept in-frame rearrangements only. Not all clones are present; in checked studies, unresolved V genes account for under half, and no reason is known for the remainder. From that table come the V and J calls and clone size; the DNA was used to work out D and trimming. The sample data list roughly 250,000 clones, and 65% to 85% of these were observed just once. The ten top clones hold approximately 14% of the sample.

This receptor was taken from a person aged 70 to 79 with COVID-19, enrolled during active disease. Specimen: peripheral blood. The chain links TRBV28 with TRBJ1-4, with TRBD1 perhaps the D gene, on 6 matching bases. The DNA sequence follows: TGTGCCAGCAGTTCGCCGGGAGGGGGGGAGGAAAAACTGTTTTTT. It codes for CASSSPGGGEEKLFF.